Presented here are 12 T cell receptor beta chains from one specimen sequenced in a study of shared clonotypes between healthy human individuals. Data came from immunoSEQ multiplex PCR; TCRdb stores just in-frame clones and leaves some out. The sample contains around 1.9 million clones, under 95% of which appear only once. Cells designated naive CD8 were CD45RO-negative and were positively selected for CCR7, with terminally differentiated effector memory CD45RA+ cells excluded. Sequenced material: naive CD8+ T cells from PBMCs. The origin of the receptors is a man between 18 and 29 years old in good health. Some clones in this sample may be carry-over from other donors' samples.

This clone was seen only a few times. The sample contains more than one DNA sequence encoding this CDR3. This chain joins TRBV28 and TRBJ1-2; 8 nucleotides line up with TRBD1. This CDR3 spans 14 amino acids. V gave up 3 bases and J gave up 2 bases; unmatched junction bases: 2. Germline CDR1 reads MDHEN; CDR2 reads SYDVKM. CDR3 nucleotide sequence: TGTGCCAGCAGTTTGCAGGGGGCGAACTATGGCTACACCTTC. Translation: CASSLQGANYGYTF.

The chain recombines TRBV7-9 with TRBJ1-1, with 7 bases that match TRBD1. V lost 4 bases and J lost 5; bases outside the gene matches: 16. The length of the CDR3 is 17 residues. Looked up from germline, CDR1 is SEHNR and CDR2 is FQNEAQ (reference sequence). The CDR3 bases are TGTGCCAGCAGCTCTCCAAATAGCGCAGGGGGGTGGACTGAAGCTTTCTTT. It encodes CASSSPNSAGGWTEAFF.

The chain recombines TRBV7-8 with TRBJ2-2, with a tentative D call TRBD2 (7 bases). Trimming shortened V by 8 bases and J by 0 bases, and 10 bases separated the two germline ends. CDR3 length equals 14 residues. Germline assignment: CDR1 SGHVS and CDR2 FQNEAQ. CDR3 residues: CASSRGPNTGELFF. The CDR3 bases are TGTGCCAGCTCGCGGGGGCCGAACACCGGGGAGCTGTTTTTT.

The V call is TRBV5-1, the J call TRBJ2-5; 7 positions agree with TRBD1. Germline assignment: CDR1 SGHRS and CDR2 YFSETQ. This CDR3 contains 14 residues. With V trimmed by 0 bases and J by 4 bases, 3 bases remained unmatched. CDR3 sequence: CASSLDTGVETQYF. The CDR3 region has the DNA TGCGCCAGCAGCTTGGATACAGGGGTAGAGACCCAGTACTTC.

The CDR3 nucleotides are TGTGCCAGCAGCCTGTATCCGGCACACCTACGCGAGCAGTACTTC. The encoded protein is CASSLYPAHLREQYF. The rearrangement joins TRBV7-9 to TRBJ2-7; D gene unclear. The V and J ends lost 5 bases and 6 bases respectively, with 20 bases between them. Germline loops: CDR1 SEHNR, CDR2 FQNEAQ (reference sequence). The CDR3 loop spans 15 amino acids.

This clone was seen a single time. Other DNA sequences in this sample translate to the same CDR3. The chain employs TRBV6-5 and TRBJ2-7; 7 bases line up with TRBD1. The CDR3 totals 13 residues. V dropped 4 bases and J dropped 3; count of bases not matched to a gene: 3. Germline CDR1 MNHEY, CDR2 SVGAGI. The CDR3 loop is CASSSGQSYEQYF. The CDR3 DNA reads TGTGCCAGCAGTTCGGGACAGAGCTACGAGCAGTACTTC.

The V and J genes are TRBV5-5 and TRBJ1-5; D uncertain. Trimming took 5 bases from V and 2 from J, leaving 11 bases between them. CDR1 is SGHKS, CDR2 YYEKEE, per germline (reference sequence). This CDR3 contains 14 residues. This CDR3 reads CASSIGRGNQPQHF. DNA for the CDR3: TGTGCCAGCAGTATTGGGAGAGGCAATCAGCCCCAGCATTTT.

The chain combines TRBV19 with TRBJ1-2; 8 bases line up with TRBD1. The CDR3 has 14 residues. Unmatched junction bases numbered 8, after V lost 5 bases and J lost 6 bases. Germline V gives CDR1 LNHDA, CDR2 SQIVND (reference sequence). The CDR3 DNA sequence: TGTGCCAGTAGTTTACAGGGGGGCTTGAATGGCTACACCTTC. Translating gives CASSLQGGLNGYTF.

This rearrangement joins TRBV2 to TRBJ2-7; TRBD1 matches 12 bases. Germline assignment: CDR1 SNHLY and CDR2 FYNNEI. This CDR3 comprises 15 residues. V gave up 11 bases and J gave up 2 bases; unmatched junction bases: 10. Here the CDR3 DNA reads TGTGCCCGGGGACAGGGGGCCTTACCTGCCTACGAGCAGTACTTC. It codes for CARGQGALPAYEQYF. Drawing the rest from reference TRBV2 and TRBJ2-7, the complete variable domain is EPEVTQTPSHQVTQMGQEVILRCVPISNHLYFYWYRQILGQKVEFLVSFYNNEISEKSEIFDDQFSVERPDGSNFTLKIRSTKLEDSAMYFCARGQGALPAYEQYFGPGTRLTVT.

The J gene is TRBJ2-1, the V gene TRBV19, with no clear D. CDR3 length equals 15 residues. CDR1 LNHDA and CDR2 SQIVND come from the germline V gene (reference sequence). The V end was cut by 2 bases, the J end by 2 bases, with 10 bases between. The CDR3, as DNA: TGTGCCAGTAGTATAAAGGGAACAGCCTACAATGAGCAGTTCTTC. Encoded protein: CASSIKGTAYNEQFF.

The rearrangement links TRBV30 to TRBJ1-1; TRBD1 aligns across 8 bases. This CDR3 spans 14 amino acids. Germline V gene data show CDR1 as GTSNPN and CDR2 as SVGIG (reference sequence). V was pared by 2 bases and J by 4 bases, with 6 bases of the junction left unmatched. The CDR3 loop is CAWSTRQGSTEAFF. The CDR3 nucleotides read TGTGCCTGGAGTACTCGACAGGGGAGCACTGAAGCTTTCTTT.

Regarding this clone: The same CDR3 can be traced to other DNA sequences in this sample. The chain carries TRBV6-5 and TRBJ2-7; the match to TRBD1 covers 9 bases. The J segment lost 4 bases and the V segment lost 6 bases, leaving 7 bases of the junction unmatched. This CDR3 contains 14 residues. Germline-derived CDR1 and CDR2 are MNHEY and SVGAGI. Written as DNA, the CDR3 is TGTGCCAGCAGACCGGGACAGGGTTCATACGAGCAGTACTTC. Amino acids: CASRPGQGSYEQYF.